This TCR beta chain was obtained from a study of blood T cell repertoires in COVID-19. The overall study: The United States, Italy and Spain supplied acute and convalescent COVID-19 samples.

Allocation to cohorts depended on clinical history reported by the participants. Among Cohort 3 donors, those recovered had two negative PCRs, clearance, or symptom resolution. The CDR3 consists of 12 residues. Per germline, CDR1 SNHLY and CDR2 FYNNEI. Trimming cost V 11 bases and J 7 bases; bases outside gene matches: 4. The assay was immunoSEQ multiplex PCR, and TCRdb's table has in-frame clones only and misses some. The sample includes around 160,000 clones, under 90% of them seen just once. The receptor comes from a woman aged 60-70 years who had recovered from COVID-19. The chain joins TRBV2 to TRBJ1-4, with 10 nucleotides matching TRBD1. Sequenced input: PBMCs or T cells enriched from blood (not recorded which). Here the CDR3 reads CAGRQGAEKLFF. CDR3 nucleotides: TGTGCCGGTAGACAGGGGGCTGAAAAACTGTTTTTT.